This T cell receptor (beta chain) is drawn from a study of blood T cell repertoires in COVID-19. Study context: COVID-19 samples collected from the United States, Italy and Spain covered acute and convalescent phases. In each case, the material was cDNA or gDNA derived from T cells, B-cell-depleted T cells, or PBMCs.

In the original analysis: Amplification of reference gene primers provided the estimated nucleated cell counts. Sequencing was performed with immunoSEQ multiplex PCR; in TCRdb, only in-frame clones are kept and a portion is missing. The V and J calls and clone size come from that table; D and trimming were worked out from the DNA. The sample lists 200,000 to 250,000 clones; approximately 86% were seen once. The CDR3 has 14 residues. Looked up from germline, CDR1 is MNHEY and CDR2 is SMNVEV (reference sequence). V shed 10 bases, J shed 8 bases, and the junction held 11 bases outside the gene matches. The receptor's source is a man in his late teens or twenties with active or convalescent COVID-19. V and J are TRBV27 and TRBJ1-6, with 7 positions matching TRBD1. Specimen: peripheral blood. CDR3: CATRPGDSYSPLHF. DNA for the CDR3: TGTGCCACCAGGCCAGGGGACAGCTATTCACCCCTCCACTTT.